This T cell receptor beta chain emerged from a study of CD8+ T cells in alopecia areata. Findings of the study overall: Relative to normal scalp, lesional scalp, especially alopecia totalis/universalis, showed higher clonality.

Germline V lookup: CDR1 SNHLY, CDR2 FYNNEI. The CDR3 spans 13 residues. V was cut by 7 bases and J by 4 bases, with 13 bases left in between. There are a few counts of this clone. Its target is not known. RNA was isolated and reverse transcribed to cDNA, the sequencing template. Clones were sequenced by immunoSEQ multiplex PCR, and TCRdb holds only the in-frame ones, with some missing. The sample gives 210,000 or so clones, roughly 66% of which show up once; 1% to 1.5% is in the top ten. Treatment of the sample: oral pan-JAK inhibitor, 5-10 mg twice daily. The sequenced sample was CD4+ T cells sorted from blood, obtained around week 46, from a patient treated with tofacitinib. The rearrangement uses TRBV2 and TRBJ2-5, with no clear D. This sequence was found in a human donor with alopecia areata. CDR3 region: CASTPERGETQYF. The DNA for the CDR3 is TGTGCCAGCACCCCTGAGCGAGGAGAGACCCAGTACTTC.